A selection of T cell receptor beta chains follows, all from one sample in a study of tumor and adjacent non-tumor tissue in lung cancer. TCRdb used MiXCR to reprocess the multiplex PCR reads, holding one entry per CDR3 protein. The sample shows about 50,000 distinct CDR3 sequences, 74% of them seen only once. Sequencing used distant non-tumor lung tissue. These receptors all stem from a woman aged 60-75 years with non-small cell lung cancer. CDR3s include the opening cysteine and the closing phenylalanine or tryptophan.

>TRBJ1-5|TRBV29-1
CSVVVSGKYQPLHF
>TRBJ1-2|TRBV12-3/TRBV12-4
CGSRSGTATNYGYTF
>TRBJ1-1|TRBV6-5
CASGRDSPNEAIF
>TRBJ2-5|TRBV4-3
CDSNQDHRDVETQYF
>TRBJ1-2|TRBV6-6
CASSYGTSSYGYTF
>TRBJ1-6|TRBV6-2/TRBV6-3
CANMLTGTNSPLHF
>TRBJ2-1|TRBV11-2
CASSGWTRNEHFF
>TRBJ2-2|TRBV6-1
CASIGRNTGELFF
>TRBJ2-1|TRBV29-1
CCVVEDRSPYNEQFF
>TRBJ2-2|TRBV7-9
CASSLTGELFF
>TRBJ2-3|TRBV6-4
CASSSGQGSDTQYF
>TRBJ2-1|TRBV6-4
CASSDSPWGYNEQFF
>TRBJ2-3|TRBV20-1
CSALETLNTDTQYF
>TRBJ1-6|TRBV12-3/TRBV12-4
CASSPRGSRNSPLHF
>TRBJ2-7|TRBV6-5
CTRSRRASLYEQYF
>TRBJ2-5|TRBV6-5
CATSLSALETQYF
>TRBJ2-3|TRBV4-2
CASSRDLAGGTDTQYF
>TRBJ2-5|TRBV6-5
CASRRKGGHQETQYF